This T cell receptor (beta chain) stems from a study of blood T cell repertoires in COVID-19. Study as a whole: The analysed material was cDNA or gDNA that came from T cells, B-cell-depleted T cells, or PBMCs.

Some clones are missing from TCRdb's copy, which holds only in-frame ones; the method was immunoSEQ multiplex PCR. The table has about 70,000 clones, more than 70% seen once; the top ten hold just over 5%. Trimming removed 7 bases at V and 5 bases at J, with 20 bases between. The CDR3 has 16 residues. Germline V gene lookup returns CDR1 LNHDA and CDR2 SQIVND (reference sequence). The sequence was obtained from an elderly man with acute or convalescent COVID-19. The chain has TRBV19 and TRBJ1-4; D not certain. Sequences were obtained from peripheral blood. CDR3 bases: TGTGCCAGTACCCCCCTCGAGGGCCGTCCCAATGAAAAACTGTTTTTT. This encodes CASTPLEGRPNEKLFF.